A single T cell receptor (beta chain) is shown here with its context. Libraries were prepared by immunoSEQ multiplex PCR; TCRdb keeps only in-frame clonotypes and omits some of them. The sample has under 500,000 clones; about 89% are singletons. The entry originates in a study of blood T cell repertoires in COVID-19. CDR1 and CDR2 from the germline V gene are SGHTA and FQGNSA. This CDR3 has 15 amino acids. Unmatched junction bases numbered 4, after V lost 2 bases and J lost 1 base. The source material was peripheral blood. This receptor was taken from a woman aged 25 to 39 with acute or convalescent COVID-19. J is TRBJ1-1 and V is TRBV7-2, with 7 bases fitting TRBD1. CDR3 DNA: TGTGCCAGCAGCTTATTAGGGACAGAGAACACTGAAGCTTTCTTT. Its protein is CASSLLGTENTEAFF.